These 2 T cell receptor beta chains came from one sample sequenced in a study of post-analysis software for immune sequencing data. Unique-molecular-identifier-tagged TCR beta cDNA libraries were used. TCRdb reprocessed the PCR reads via MiXCR and lists one record per CDR3 protein. The repertoire holds about 540,000 distinct CDR3 sequences, roughly 34% seen once, with 4.5% to 7.5% in the top ten. Study-wide results and caveats: Comparison of patients with controls showed about 5 TRBV segments more frequent in patients, TRBV5-6, TRBV5-1 and TRBV20-1 among them.

These TCRs are of unknown antigen specificity. Material for sequencing was blood. The source is a girl aged 2-17 years with multiple sclerosis.

The rearrangement joins TRBV12-3 or TRBV12-4 to TRBJ1-1, with D perhaps matching TRBD1 (5 bases). This CDR3 is 14 amino acids long. Trimming pared 2 bases from V and 1 base from J, leaving 8 bases between. The CDR3 bases are TGTGCCAGCAGTTTAAAGGGGTCGAACACTGAAGCTTTCTTT. This gives the protein CASSLKGSNTEAFF.

The J gene is TRBJ1-2, the V gene TRBV5-1; tentative D call: TRBD1 (5 bases). V lost 0 bases and J lost 8, with 14 bases in between. The CDR3 has 14 amino acids. Germline CDR1 reads SGHRS; CDR2 reads YFSETQ. This CDR3 reads CASSLGAGTEGYTF. CDR3 nucleotides: TGCGCCAGCAGCTTGGGGGCAGGGACTGAGGGCTACACCTTC.